A selection of T cell receptor beta chains follows, all from one sample in a study of monozygotic twins with inflammatory bowel disease. Reprocessing the 5' RACE reads, TCRdb reports a single entry for every CDR3 protein and omits DNA. This listing includes approximately 400,000 distinct CDR3 sequences. The specimen sequenced was blood. The origin of the receptors is a human donor with ulcerative colitis or Crohn's disease, or a healthy co-twin of an affected twin (not recorded which). CDR3s include the opening cysteine and the closing phenylalanine or tryptophan.

j_call	v_call	cdr3_aa
TRBJ1-3	TRBV7-2	CASSLGRSRKAGNTIYF
TRBJ2-1	TRBV7-8	CASTLTHGRHEQFF
TRBJ1-4	TRBV30	CASGPNEKLFF
TRBJ2-4	TRBV28	CASSLFVGAAKNIQYF
TRBJ2-3	TRBV7-3	CASSLARGRGGSTNTQYF
TRBJ2-5	TRBV5-1	CASSLHGASGEETQYF
TRBJ2-1	TRBV20-1	CSAKPAAVEQFF
TRBJ2-7	TRBV7-9	CASSRFIAPLYEQYF
TRBJ2-3	TRBV5-4	CASGGGSGTRTDTQYF
TRBJ2-5	TRBV7-2	CASSSNGETQYF
TRBJ2-6	TRBV5-6	CASSFTGTGANVLTF
TRBJ2-1	TRBV5-1	CASSRTSGNNEQFF
TRBJ2-3	TRBV10-3	CAISDSHTTATQYF
TRBJ1-6	TRBV20-1	CSAMWTANSPLHF
TRBJ2-5	TRBV15	CATSRIGWGGQETQYF
TRBJ2-1	TRBV19	CASSTPSGSVNEQFF
TRBJ1-1	TRBV20-1	CSAKQVAEAFF
TRBJ2-3	TRBV7-9	CASSLSISTDTQYF
TRBJ1-1	TRBV7-9	CASSLDLVPEAFF
TRBJ2-1	TRBV7-6	CASSLSGYNEQFF
TRBJ2-2	TRBV4-1	CASSQPSGWGDLGELFF
TRBJ1-4	TRBV7-9	CASSFAESTNEKLFF
TRBJ2-1	TRBV5-1	CASSLAIGRASINNEQFF
TRBJ2-1	TRBV5-1	CASSTGLAGGLYNEQFF